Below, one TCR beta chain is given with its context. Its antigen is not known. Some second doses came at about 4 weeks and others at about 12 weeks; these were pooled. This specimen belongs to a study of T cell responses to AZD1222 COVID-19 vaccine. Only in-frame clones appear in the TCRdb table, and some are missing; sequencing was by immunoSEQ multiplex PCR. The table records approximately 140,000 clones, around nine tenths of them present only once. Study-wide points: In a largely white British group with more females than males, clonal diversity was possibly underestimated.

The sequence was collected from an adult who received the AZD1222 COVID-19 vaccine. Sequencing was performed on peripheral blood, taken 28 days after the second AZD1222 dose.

CDR3 sequence: CASSREGDWATEAFF. The CDR3 DNA reads as TGTGCCAGCAGCCGGGAAGGGGATTGGGCCACTGAAGCTTTCTTT. The chain combines TRBV9 with TRBJ1-1; D may be TRBD1 (5 bases). Between the trimmed V and J ends, which lost 4 bases and 4 bases, there was a span of 17 bases. CDR3 size: 15 residues. Germline lookup yields CDR1 SGDLS and CDR2 YYNGEE.